Listed here are 4 T cell receptor beta chains from one sample, sequenced in a study of CXCR3-negative and CXCR3-positive naive CD8 T cells (dated by TCRdb to between 2018 and 2020). The antigens for these receptors are not known. Study-wide conclusions, independent of this receptor: TRB CDR3s from CXCR3-positive naive cells showed higher hydrophobicity (lower Kidera factor 4), lower energy, and higher strength and volume indices than CXCR3-negative naive cells.

TCRdb lists the instrument as NextSeq 550. The Human TCR Profiling Kit (MiLaboratory) was used to prepare UMI-labeled 5' RACE TRB cDNA libraries. Reprocessed by TCRdb, the reads give a single entry per CDR3 protein sequence, without DNA. The sample's table covers 75,000 to 100,000 distinct CDR3 sequences. In total, the top ten clones hold 0.95% to 1.4% of the sample. Input material: naive CXCR3+ CD8+ T cells from blood. Per the publication, the cell subset or site label means: CD45RO-CCR7+CD27+CD95- naive CD8+ T cells expressing CXCR3 (TNR3+). These receptors were taken from a human donor in good health. Some clones in this sample may be carry-over from other donors' samples.

The chain combines TRBV4-3 with TRBJ2-1; TCRdb indicates TRBD1, and absent DNA this call remains unverified. This CDR3 is built from 16 residues. CDR1 and CDR2 from the germline V gene are LGHNA and YSLEER. The CDR3 is CASSQDRGQGLGEQFF.

This chain uses TRBV10-1 with TRBJ1-2. CDR3 length equals 13 residues. The germline CDR1 and CDR2 sequences are WNHNN and SYGVQD (reference sequence). The CDR3 here is CASKNKPYGCYTF.

The rearrangement links TRBV11-2 to TRBJ2-7. Germline CDR1 SGHAT, CDR2 FQNNGV. The CDR3 contains 15 residues. The CDR3 protein is CASSLPGSGSYEQYF.

The chain carries TRBV6-5 and TRBJ2-1; TCRdb lists TRBD1, though no DNA is available to test this call. The CDR3 length is 15 residues. The germline CDR1 and CDR2 sequences are MNHEY and SVGAGI. The chain's CDR3 is CASSYSGTGNNEQFF.